The clone carrying this TCR beta chain has only a few counts. The target antigen is unknown. The authors reverse transcribed all of the isolated RNA, so sequencing captured expressed TCRB transcripts. Generated by immunoSEQ multiplex PCR, the TCRdb table keeps only in-frame clones and is missing some. Of 200,000 to 300,000 clones listed, about a tenth were seen once; the top ten hold about 0.018%. This record belongs to a study of beta chain features in type 1 diabetes. The overall study: Patients and healthy donors were similar in age, gender and cell yields. Examination spanned around 110 million sorted cells from all samples.

This CDR3 contains 16 residues. The V and J ends lost 6 bases and 2 bases, in that order; junction bases with no gene match: 10. Germline CDR1 and CDR2: SGHAT and FQNNGV. Study findings and constraints: With patients and controls alike, PCR might favor shorter templates to an equal degree. The study found fewer insertions and more deletions at VDJ junctions in type 1 diabetes patients. Researchers report that Type 1 diabetes patients had moderately but significantly shorter TCRB CDR3s across all four CD4+ subsets.

The sequenced sample was naive CD4+ T cells from blood. V and J are TRBV11-2 and TRBJ2-5; 9 nucleotides match TRBD2. The clonotype was recovered from a man aged 30 to 45 with type 1 diabetes. CDR3 sequence (DNA): TGTGCCAGCAGACATCTAGCGGGGCCACCTCAAGAGACCCAGTACTTC. Residues: CASRHLAGPPQETQYF. Using reference TRBV11-2 and TRBJ2-5 for the parts outside the CDR3, the full variable domain is EAGVAQSPRYKIIEKRQSVAFWCNPISGHATLYWYQQILGQGPKLLIQFQNNGVVDDSQLPKDRFSAERLKGVDSTLKIQPAKLEDSAVYLCASRHLAGPPQETQYFGPGTRLLVL.